One and the same sample provided the 7 T cell receptor beta chains below, sequenced in a study of blood T cells in healthy people across ages. Using a J-beta primer mix together with a sample-barcoded 5' primer, a second PCR was run for roughly 6 to 11 cycles. TCRdb reprocessed the 5' RACE reads with MiXCR, giving one entry per CDR3 protein. This repertoire shows about 930,000 distinct CDR3 sequences, roughly 28% found once; its top ten account for 10%. These same data were also listed under a study on T cells of mothers and their children.

The material sequenced was blood. These receptors all come from a woman between 40 and 50 years old in good health.

This chain links TRBV5-1 with TRBJ2-3, with D tentatively TRBD2 (5 bases). This CDR3 spans 15 amino acids. Germline CDR1 reads SGHRS; CDR2 reads YFSETQ. The ends were cut back, 0 bases at V and 2 bases at J, with 10 bases in the middle. CDR3 in amino acids: CASSLVAGPTDTQYF. For the CDR3, the DNA is TGCGCCAGCAGCTTGGTGGCGGGCCCCACAGATACGCAGTATTTT.

This clonotype was detected ten times or more. The V gene is TRBV20-1, the J gene TRBJ1-2; maybe TRBD1 (6 bases). The CDR3 has 14 residues. V was trimmed by 2 bases and J by 2 bases, leaving 12 bases between them. The germline CDR1 and CDR2 sequences are DFQATT and SNEGSKA (reference sequence). This chain's CDR3 is CSARRGASNYGYTF. The CDR3 DNA sequence: TGCAGTGCTAGACGGGGGGCGTCGAACTATGGCTACACCTTC.

This clonotype appeared a few times. V is TRBV3-1 and J is TRBJ2-3; 9 nucleotides agree with TRBD2. CDR3 length: 16 residues. V dropped 2 bases and J dropped 3; count of bases not matched to a gene: 6. Germline CDR1 reads LGHDT; CDR2 reads YNNKEL (reference sequence). The CDR3 here is CASSQTPGLATDTQYF. The CDR3 coding sequence is TGTGCCAGCAGCCAAACTCCGGGACTAGCAACAGATACGCAGTATTTT.

The rearrangement joins TRBV20-1 to TRBJ1-4; D is unclear. Germline lookup yields CDR1 DFQATT and CDR2 SNEGSKA (reference sequence). The CDR3 contains 14 residues. Trimming shortened V by 6 bases and J by 4 bases, and 15 bases separated the two germline ends. CDR3 region: CSAGAPDGNEKLFF. CDR3 in DNA: TGCAGTGCGGGCGCTCCGGACGGTAATGAAAAACTGTTTTTT.

This clonotype was recorded a few times. The CDR3 sequence: CASSLRTFYEQYF. CDR3 nucleotides: TGTGCCAGCAGCTTACGGACTTTCTACGAGCAGTACTTC. The chain uses TRBV11-2 and TRBJ2-7, with a weak D call TRBD2 (5 bases). V was pared by 2 bases and J by 3 bases, with 8 bases between. Germline V gives CDR1 SGHAT, CDR2 FQNNGV. The CDR3 length is 13 residues.

The J gene is TRBJ2-1, the V gene TRBV19, with D possibly TRBD2 on 5 matching bases. The V end lost 1 base, the J end lost 1 base, and 8 bases lay between the germline ends. CDR1 is LNHDA, CDR2 SQIVND, per germline (reference sequence). The CDR3 extends over 15 amino acids. The CDR3 spells CASSIAGWSYNEQFF. CDR3 in DNA: TGTGCCAGTAGTATAGCGGGGTGGTCCTACAATGAGCAGTTCTTC.

With regard to this clonotype: A much larger clone differs from this one at a single base, so this may be a read error. The rearrangement uses TRBV15 and TRBJ2-7, with D possibly TRBD1 on 6 matching bases. The germline V gene has CDR1 LNHNV and CDR2 YYDKDF (reference sequence). There are 18 residues in the CDR3. Trimming removed 0 bases at V and 5 bases at J, with 23 bases between. The CDR3 protein is CATSREVPNDRFPHEQYF. DNA of the CDR3: TGTGCCACCAGCAGAGAGGTACCCAACGACAGGTTTCCCCACGAGCAGTACTTC.